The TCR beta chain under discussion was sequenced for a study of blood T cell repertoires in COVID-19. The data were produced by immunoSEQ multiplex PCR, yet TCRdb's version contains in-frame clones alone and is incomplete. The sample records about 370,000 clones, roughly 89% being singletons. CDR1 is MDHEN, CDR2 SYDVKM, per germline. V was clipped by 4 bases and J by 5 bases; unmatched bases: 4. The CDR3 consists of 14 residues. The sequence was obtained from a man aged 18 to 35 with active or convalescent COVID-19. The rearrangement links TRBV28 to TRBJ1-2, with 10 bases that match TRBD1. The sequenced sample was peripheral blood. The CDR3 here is CASSYDRGPYGYTF. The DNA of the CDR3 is TGTGCCAGCAGTTATGACAGGGGGCCGTATGGCTACACCTTC.